This passage covers 2 T cell receptor beta chains from one sample sequenced in a study of blood T cell dynamics during melanoma immunotherapy. The time point was: week 3, after first cycle of checkpoint inhibitor. Profiling relied on immunoSEQ multiplex PCR, and the TCRdb table lists in-frame clones only, not all of them. The sample records approximately 28,000 clones, around 80% being singletons. This material consisted of blood, taken from a patient treated with checkpoint blockade. These TCRs come from a human donor with melanoma.

This chain uses TRBV5-4 with TRBJ2-5; D may be TRBD1 or TRBD2 (5 bases each). Germline-derived CDR1 and CDR2 are SGHNT and YYREEE (reference sequence). V dropped 5 bases and J dropped 2 bases, with 16 bases sitting between them. This CDR3 is built from 15 residues. The CDR3 coding sequence is TGTGCCAGCAGTTCAACCGGGACCAGACAAGAGACCCAGTACTTC. This codes for CASSSTGTRQETQYF. Based on the CDR3 plus reference TRBV5-4 and TRBJ2-5, the full variable domain is ETGVTQSPTHLIKTRGQQVTLRCSSQSGHNTVSWYQQALGQGPQFIFQYYREEENGRGNFPPRFSGLQFPNYSSELNVNALELDDSALYLCASSSTGTRQETQYFGPGTRLLVL.

The chain recombines TRBV19 with TRBJ2-7; D tentatively fits TRBD1 or TRBD2 (5 bases each). In germline, CDR1 is LNHDA, CDR2 SQIVND (reference sequence). V dropped 8 bases and J dropped 2 bases, with 7 bases sitting between them. This CDR3 comprises 11 residues. CDR3 loop: CASGTTYEQYF. In DNA form, the CDR3 reads TGTGCCAGTGGGACCACCTACGAGCAGTACTTC.